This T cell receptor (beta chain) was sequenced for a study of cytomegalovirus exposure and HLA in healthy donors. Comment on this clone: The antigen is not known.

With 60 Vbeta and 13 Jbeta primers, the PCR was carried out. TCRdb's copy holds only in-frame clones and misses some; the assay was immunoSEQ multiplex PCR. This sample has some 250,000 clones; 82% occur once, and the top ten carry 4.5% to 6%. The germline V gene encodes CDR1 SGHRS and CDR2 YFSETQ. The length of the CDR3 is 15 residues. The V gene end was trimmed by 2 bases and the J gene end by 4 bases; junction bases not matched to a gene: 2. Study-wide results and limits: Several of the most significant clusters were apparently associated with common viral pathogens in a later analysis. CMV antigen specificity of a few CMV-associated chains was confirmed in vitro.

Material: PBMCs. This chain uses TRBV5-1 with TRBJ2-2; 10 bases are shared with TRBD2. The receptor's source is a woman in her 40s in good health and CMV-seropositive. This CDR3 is CASSLRTSGTGELFF. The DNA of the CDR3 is TGCGCCAGCAGCTTAAGGACTAGCGGCACCGGGGAGCTGTTTTTT.